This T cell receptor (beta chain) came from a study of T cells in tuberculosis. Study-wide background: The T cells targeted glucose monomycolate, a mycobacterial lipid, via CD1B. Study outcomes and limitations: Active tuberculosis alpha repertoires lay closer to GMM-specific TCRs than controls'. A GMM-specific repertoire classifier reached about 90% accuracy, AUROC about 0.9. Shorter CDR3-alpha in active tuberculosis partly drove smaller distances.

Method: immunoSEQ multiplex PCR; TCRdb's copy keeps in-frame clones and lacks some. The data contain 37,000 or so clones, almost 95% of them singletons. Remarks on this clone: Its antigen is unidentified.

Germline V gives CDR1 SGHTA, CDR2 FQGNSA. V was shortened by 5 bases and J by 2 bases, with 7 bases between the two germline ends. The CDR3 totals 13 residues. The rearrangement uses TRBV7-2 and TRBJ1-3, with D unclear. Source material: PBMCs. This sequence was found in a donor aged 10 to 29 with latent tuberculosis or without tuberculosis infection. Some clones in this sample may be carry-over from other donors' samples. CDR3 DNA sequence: TGTGCCAGCAGCGTAGAGCCTGGAAACACCATATATTTT. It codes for CASSVEPGNTIYF.